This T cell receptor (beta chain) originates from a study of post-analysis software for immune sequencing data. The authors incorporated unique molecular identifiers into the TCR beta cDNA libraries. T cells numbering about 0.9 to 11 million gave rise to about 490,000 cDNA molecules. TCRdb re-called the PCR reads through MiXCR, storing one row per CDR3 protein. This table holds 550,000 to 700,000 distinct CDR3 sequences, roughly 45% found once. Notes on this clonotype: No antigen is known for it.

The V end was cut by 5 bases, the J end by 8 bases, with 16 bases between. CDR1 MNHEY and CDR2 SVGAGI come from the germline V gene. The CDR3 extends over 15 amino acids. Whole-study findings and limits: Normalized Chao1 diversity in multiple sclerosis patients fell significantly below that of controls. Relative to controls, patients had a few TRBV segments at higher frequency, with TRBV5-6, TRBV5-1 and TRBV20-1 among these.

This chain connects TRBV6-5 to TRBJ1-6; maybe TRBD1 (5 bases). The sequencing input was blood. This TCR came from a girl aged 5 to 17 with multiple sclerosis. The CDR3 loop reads CASSPSTGTYSPLHF. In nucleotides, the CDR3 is TGTGCCAGCAGTCCCAGTACGGGGACTTATTCACCCCTCCACTTT.